The rows below give T cell receptor beta chains drawn from one sample of a study of cytomegalovirus exposure and HLA in healthy donors. Here immunoSEQ multiplex PCR was the method, and the copy in TCRdb shows in-frame clones only, minus some. The sample lists 110,000 or so clones; 70% to 90% were seen once. The sample consisted of PBMCs. The receptors derive from a man between 18 and 29 years old in good health and CMV-seronegative. Both conserved end residues are part of each CDR3. Fields, in order: V gene, J gene, D gene, clone size, CDR3 DNA, CDR3 protein. A D gene is named only where the DNA matches it firmly. A clone size is listed for some rows: how often the clone was seen (once, few, many), or a class if it is expanded.

V gene: TRBV9
J gene: TRBJ2-7
D gene: TRBD2
clone size: NA
CDR3 DNA: TGTGCCAGCAGCGCAAATACCGGACTAGCGGGGACCTCGCAGTACTTC
CDR3 protein: CASSANTGLAGTSQYF

V gene: TRBV11-2
J gene: TRBJ1-2
D gene: NA
clone size: NA
CDR3 DNA: TGTGCCAGCAGCTTTAACAGGGACTATGGCTACACCTTC
CDR3 protein: CASSFNRDYGYTF

V gene: TRBV2
J gene: TRBJ2-5
D gene: TRBD2
clone size: once
CDR3 DNA: TGTGCCAGCAGCCCAAGCGGGGGGAACCAAGAGACCCAGTACTTC
CDR3 protein: CASSPSGGNQETQYF

V gene: TRBV28
J gene: TRBJ1-5
D gene: NA
clone size: NA
CDR3 DNA: TGTGCCACCGCTGGGCGCAGGGTTATTGTCAATCAGCCCCAGCATTTT
CDR3 protein: CATAGRRVIVNQPQHF

V gene: TRBV9
J gene: TRBJ2-3
D gene: TRBD2
clone size: NA
CDR3 DNA: TGTGCCAGCAGCGTAGCTGAGGGCGGGACTACCCCGAGGACAGATACGCAGTATTTT
CDR3 protein: CASSVAEGGTTPRTDTQYF

V gene: TRBV21-1
J gene: TRBJ2-5
D gene: NA
clone size: few
CDR3 DNA: TGTGCCAGCAGCTTCCCGGGACAGGGGTGGGAGACCCAGTACTTC
CDR3 protein: CASSFPGQGWETQYF

V gene: TRBV4-1
J gene: TRBJ1-1
D gene: TRBD1
clone size: NA
CDR3 DNA: TGCGCCAGCAGCCGTCGACAGGGGCGCACTGAAGCTTTCTTT
CDR3 protein: CASSRRQGRTEAFF

V gene: TRBV4-2
J gene: TRBJ2-7
D gene: NA
clone size: NA
CDR3 DNA: TGTGCCAGCAGCCCGGTGAGCAAAGAGCAGTACTTC
CDR3 protein: CASSPVSKEQYF

V gene: TRBV2
J gene: TRBJ1-2
D gene: TRBD1
clone size: NA
CDR3 DNA: TGTGCCAGCTTGTCGACAGGGGGCGTTTATGGCTACACCTTC
CDR3 protein: CASLSTGGVYGYTF

V gene: TRBV27
J gene: TRBJ1-1
D gene: TRBD1
clone size: NA
CDR3 DNA: TGTGCCAGCAGTCCTCCGGGACAGGGGGACTGGAACACTGAAGCTTTCTTT
CDR3 protein: CASSPPGQGDWNTEAFF

V gene: TRBV6-5
J gene: TRBJ2-1
D gene: NA
clone size: NA
CDR3 DNA: TGTGCCAGCACTAGAGGCCATGAGCAGTTCTTC
CDR3 protein: CASTRGHEQFF

V gene: TRBV10-3
J gene: TRBJ2-5
D gene: TRBD2
clone size: NA
CDR3 DNA: TGTGCCATCAGTGATTTCGCGGGAGGAGAGACCCAGTACTTC
CDR3 protein: CAISDFAGGETQYF

V gene: TRBV6-4
J gene: TRBJ1-1
D gene: NA
clone size: NA
CDR3 DNA: TGTGCCAGCCGACAATCATTTTTAATCGACACTGAAGCTTTCTTT
CDR3 protein: CASRQSFLIDTEAFF

V gene: TRBV6-5
J gene: TRBJ2-3
D gene: TRBD1
clone size: NA
CDR3 DNA: TGTGCCAGCAGTTATACAGGGGGCCGGGATACGCAGTATTTT
CDR3 protein: CASSYTGGRDTQYF

V gene: TRBV5-4
J gene: TRBJ2-6
D gene: TRBD2
clone size: NA
CDR3 DNA: TGTGCCAGCAGCTTGGGCGGGGGATGGAGCTCTTCTGGGGCCAACGTCCTGACTTTC
CDR3 protein: CASSLGGGWSSSGANVLTF

V gene: TRBV9
J gene: TRBJ1-4
D gene: TRBD1
clone size: once
CDR3 DNA: TGTGCCAGCAGCACCTCACCCACAGGGGGTAGGTCTAATGAAAAACTGTTTTTT
CDR3 protein: CASSTSPTGGRSNEKLFF

V gene: TRBV7-9
J gene: TRBJ1-2
D gene: TRBD1
clone size: NA
CDR3 DNA: TGTGCCAGCAGCTTAGTCTCGGACAGGGGAAATGGCTACACCTTC
CDR3 protein: CASSLVSDRGNGYTF

V gene: TRBV7-8
J gene: TRBJ2-7
D gene: TRBD2
clone size: NA
CDR3 DNA: TGTGCCAGCAGCTTAAGCGGGGGAGGACTAGGCTACGAGCAGTACTTC
CDR3 protein: CASSLSGGGLGYEQYF

V gene: TRBV6-5
J gene: TRBJ1-1
D gene: NA
clone size: NA
CDR3 DNA: TGTGCCAGCAGTCTCCAAAACTGGAACACTGAAGCTTTCTTT
CDR3 protein: CASSLQNWNTEAFF

V gene: TRBV7-9
J gene: TRBJ1-2
D gene: NA
clone size: NA
CDR3 DNA: TGTGCCAGCGACCTTAAGCCCCTGACAAATTCGGGCTACACCTTC
CDR3 protein: CASDLKPLTNSGYTF

V gene: TRBV27
J gene: TRBJ2-3
D gene: NA
clone size: NA
CDR3 DNA: TGTGCCAGCAGTGCTACGGGGAGAATCCTTCCCCCAGATACGCAGTATTTT
CDR3 protein: CASSATGRILPPDTQYF

V gene: TRBV23-1
J gene: TRBJ2-7
D gene: NA
clone size: NA
CDR3 DNA: TGCGCCAGCAGTCAATTAGTGGTCACAGGGCGGGCCTACGAGCAGTACTTC
CDR3 protein: CASSQLVVTGRAYEQYF

V gene: TRBV7-2
J gene: TRBJ1-1
D gene: TRBD1
clone size: NA
CDR3 DNA: TGTGCCAGCAGCCGCAGATCAGGGGGCCGCACTGAAGCTTTCTTT
CDR3 protein: CASSRRSGGRTEAFF

V gene: TRBV30
J gene: TRBJ1-1
D gene: TRBD1
clone size: NA
CDR3 DNA: TGTGCCTGGAACAGGGGAAGGACTGAAGCTTTCTTT
CDR3 protein: CAWNRGRTEAFF

V gene: TRBV2
J gene: TRBJ2-1
D gene: NA
clone size: NA
CDR3 DNA: TGTGCCAGCAGTGACTTCTCAGGTGAGCAGTTCTTC
CDR3 protein: CASSDFSGEQFF

V gene: TRBV27
J gene: TRBJ2-5
D gene: TRBD1
clone size: NA
CDR3 DNA: TGTGCCAGCAGTCCCCGGACAGGGAATGTGGAGACCCAGTACTTC
CDR3 protein: CASSPRTGNVETQYF

V gene: TRBV6-5
J gene: TRBJ2-1
D gene: TRBD2
clone size: NA
CDR3 DNA: TGTGCCAGCAGGGCGGTGGCGGGAGTCGGAAATGAGCAGTTCTTC
CDR3 protein: CASRAVAGVGNEQFF

V gene: TRBV2
J gene: TRBJ2-1
D gene: TRBD2
clone size: once
CDR3 DNA: TGTGCCAGAAGATCGGCTAGCGGGTACAATGAGCAGTTCTTC
CDR3 protein: CARRSASGYNEQFF

V gene: TRBV7-8
J gene: TRBJ1-5
D gene: TRBD1
clone size: once
CDR3 DNA: TGTGCCAGCAGCCAAACCGGGACAGGGTTTTCACATTTT
CDR3 protein: CASSQTGTGFSHF

V gene: TRBV19
J gene: TRBJ2-2
D gene: NA
clone size: NA
CDR3 DNA: TGTGCCAGTAGTAGGCAGGGGAACACCGGGGAGCTGTTTTTT
CDR3 protein: CASSRQGNTGELFF

V gene: TRBV5-1
J gene: TRBJ1-1
D gene: NA
clone size: NA
CDR3 DNA: TGCGCCAGCAGCTTGCCACAGGTGAACACTGAAGCTTTCTTT
CDR3 protein: CASSLPQVNTEAFF

V gene: TRBV28
J gene: TRBJ2-7
D gene: TRBD1
clone size: NA
CDR3 DNA: TGTGCCAGCAGTTTACCCACAGGGGACTCCTACGAGCAGTACTTC
CDR3 protein: CASSLPTGDSYEQYF

V gene: TRBV5-4
J gene: TRBJ1-2
D gene: TRBD1
clone size: NA
CDR3 DNA: TGTGCCAGCAGCCCAAGGACAGGGGGAGGCTACACCTTC
CDR3 protein: CASSPRTGGGYTF

V gene: TRBV19
J gene: TRBJ1-5
D gene: NA
clone size: NA
CDR3 DNA: TGTGCCAGTAGTATAGGCCAAGCTCAGCCCCAGCATTTT
CDR3 protein: CASSIGQAQPQHF

V gene: TRBV27
J gene: TRBJ2-2
D gene: TRBD1
clone size: NA
CDR3 DNA: TGTGCCAGCTGGGTGCGGACAGGGCGTACCGGGGAGCTGTTTTTT
CDR3 protein: CASWVRTGRTGELFF

V gene: TRBV19
J gene: TRBJ2-7
D gene: TRBD1
clone size: NA
CDR3 DNA: TGTGCCAGTAGTTCAGGGGGCGTGCAACCCTACGAGCAGTACTTC
CDR3 protein: CASSSGGVQPYEQYF

V gene: TRBV5-6
J gene: TRBJ1-3
D gene: NA
clone size: NA
CDR3 DNA: TGTGCCAGCAGTATTGCCCCCAGGGCCGGAAACACCATATATTTT
CDR3 protein: CASSIAPRAGNTIYF

V gene: TRBV6-5
J gene: TRBJ2-5
D gene: NA
clone size: NA
CDR3 DNA: TGTGCCAGCAGTTCACTCAGGGGTAGGGAGACCCAGTACTTC
CDR3 protein: CASSSLRGRETQYF